This TCR beta chain was captured in a study of prognosis after radiotherapy for stage I lung cancer. Study observations and caveats: Following stereotactic body radiation therapy, patients who went on to develop distant metastases had lower Shannon entropy.

CDR1 and CDR2 (germline): SNHLY, FYNNEI. V dropped 3 bases and J dropped 3 bases, with 12 bases sitting between them. This CDR3 region has 15 residues. Ten or more counts support this clonotype. Its specificity is not known. Amplification of the TCR beta CDR3 (from genomic DNA) was done by two-round multiplex PCR. For every TRBV and TRBJ gene, a specific primer was used in first-round PCR. TCRdb re-derived calls from the multiplex PCR reads in MiXCR, one entry per CDR3 protein. The sample records roughly 15,000 distinct CDR3 sequences, more than 25% being singletons. This specimen was PBMCs, taken before or after stereotactic body radiation therapy (not recorded which). The chain is built from TRBV2 and TRBJ1-5; perhaps TRBD1 as D (6 bases). The receptor was isolated from a donor aged 50 or older with non-small cell lung cancer. This CDR3 reads CASSETRTDNQPQHF. CDR3 coding DNA: TGTGCCAGCAGTGAGACTCGGACAGACAATCAGCCCCAGCATTTT.